This TCR beta chain emerged from a study of tumor-infiltrating lymphocytes in primary liver carcinoma. At the level of the study: Yields of productive TCRbeta reads ranged from roughly 3.65 to 7.13 million per sample and were similar across tissue types. Regarding the study as a whole: Significantly larger top-250-clone fractions were found in tumors than in blood (p = 0.039).

Between roughly 20 and 32 mg of unsorted bulk tissue served as the source from which RNA and DNA were co-extracted. The patients presented with primary liver carcinoma, which was managed through surgical resection. Five separate regions of each tumor underwent sampling. Note on this clonotype: Its antigen is not identified.

Priming with a constant-region primer yielded TCR beta cDNA from 400 to 500 ng total RNA. What produced the TCR beta libraries was three nested multiplex PCR rounds using slightly modified ARM-PCR. The study ran its first two PCR rounds for roughly 11 cycles each, using TRBV1-TRBV30 forward primers and a C-beta reverse primer. TCRdb re-called the multiplex PCR reads with MiXCR, one entry per CDR3 protein. Among about 35,000 distinct CDR3 sequences listed, nearly 75% were seen once. The CDR3 consists of 14 residues. Germline V CDR1 and CDR2: MDHEN, SYDVKM. V was clipped by 3 bases and J by 8 bases, with 16 bases between them.

The chain is built from TRBV28 and TRBJ1-1, with D maybe TRBD1 (6 bases). The origin of this receptor is a man aged 35 to 55 with primary liver carcinoma and hepatitis B virus infection. The source material was liver tumor tissue from sampling region 4. Subset indicated: tumor region T4, right-lateral pole. This CDR3 reads CASSLDSGVTEAFF. In DNA form, the CDR3 reads TGTGCCAGCAGTTTGGACAGCGGAGTAACCGAAGCTTTCTTT.